The 5 T cell receptor beta chains listed next were all sequenced from one sample in a study of human T cells and chemical hapten exposure. MiXCR was run by TCRdb on the RACE reads, yielding one entry per CDR3 protein. The sample shows about 400,000 distinct CDR3 sequences, around 6% of them seen only once. Indicated time point: patch test 2, 6 weeks after DPC sensitization. Treatment indicated: therapeutic diphenylcyclopropenone sensitization with weekly scalp DPC. The specimen comprised whole blood, sampled in connection with sensitization to the hapten diphenylcyclopropenone (DPC). The receptors come from a woman between 18 and 29 years old with alopecia areata. Some clones in this sample may be carry-over from other donors' samples.

Details on this clonotype: A read error is likely, as this CDR3 ends without the conserved phenylalanine or tryptophan. It is unclear where the CDR3 begins or ends on the DNA, so no DNA is shown, and the CDR3 is as TCRdb lists it. V gene TRBV2 combines with J gene TRBJ2-7; the table's D call, TRBD1, was not checked against the DNA. Both ends counted, the CDR3 spans 12 residues. The germline V gene encodes CDR1 SNHLY and CDR2 FYNNEI. The CDR3 is CASSESPDSIPI.

This clonotype was observed a handful of times. The chain carries TRBV18 and TRBJ1-6, with 12 bases matching TRBD1. This CDR3 is 17 amino acids long. The V and J ends lost 3 bases and 9 bases, in that order; junction bases with no gene match: 9. CDR1 and CDR2 from the germline V gene are KGHSH and LQKENI. The DNA of the CDR3 is TGTGCCAGCTCACCGGCCGGGACAGGGGGCCGCCGTTCACCCCTCCACTTT. Translating it yields CASSPAGTGGRRSPLHF.

This clonotype has just a few counts. This chain joins TRBV29-1 and TRBJ2-3, with a possible D match to TRBD1 (6 bases). The length of the CDR3 is 13 residues. In germline, CDR1 is SQVTM, CDR2 ANQGSEA. V gave up 1 base and J gave up 3 bases, with 8 bases separating them. CDR3 DNA: TGCAGCGTTGAAGGACAGGAGACAGATACGCAGTATTTT. This translates into CSVEGQETDTQYF.

This clonotype has at least ten counts. J is TRBJ1-1 and V is TRBV14; D is uncertain. Trimming removed 4 bases from V and 11 bases from J, with 11 bases in between. The length of the CDR3 is 11 residues. The germline CDR1 and CDR2 sequences are SGHDN and FVKESK. For the CDR3, the DNA is TGTGCCAGCAGCCTAGGAAACGTGGCTTTCTTT. It translates to CASSLGNVAFF.

The chain uses TRBV7-2 and TRBJ1-3, with 8 bases fitting TRBD1. Germline V lookup: CDR1 SGHTA, CDR2 FQGNSA. J lost 4 bases, V lost 5 bases, and 10 bases had no gene match. This CDR3 is 16 amino acids long. As DNA, the CDR3 is TGTGCCAGCAGCGTAGGGAGGACAGGGACCGGAAACACCATATATTTT. Translated: CASSVGRTGTGNTIYF.